The clone carrying this T cell receptor (beta chain) has only a few counts. Its antigen remains unknown. The data originate from a study of shared clonotypes between healthy human individuals. Study information: CD8 memory received one plate per donor, CD8 naive two, CD4 memory three and CD4 naive three.

Trimming took 5 bases from V and 2 from J, leaving 9 bases between them. The CDR3 spans 13 residues. The germline V gene has CDR1 SSHAT and CDR2 FNYEAQ (reference sequence). Repertoires were generated with immunoSEQ multiplex PCR, while TCRdb's copy carries only in-frame clones and drops some. This table holds approximately 710,000 clones, roughly 87% found once. General study results and limits: The rarefaction results pointed to incomplete sorted-subset sequencing despite large depth. For naive CD4 cells, approximately 5% of clonotypes were shared across a few donors.

Specimen: memory CD8+ T cells from PBMCs. Subset of the sample: CD45RO+ cells pooled with CCR7-negative TemRA cells. The TCR comes from a man in his late teens or twenties in good health. Some clones in this sample may be carry-over from other donors' samples. The V gene is TRBV7-7, the J gene TRBJ1-1; D call uncertain. As DNA, the CDR3 is TGTGCCAGCAGCCATATAGCAAACACTGAAGCTTTCTTT. Translation: CASSHIANTEAFF.